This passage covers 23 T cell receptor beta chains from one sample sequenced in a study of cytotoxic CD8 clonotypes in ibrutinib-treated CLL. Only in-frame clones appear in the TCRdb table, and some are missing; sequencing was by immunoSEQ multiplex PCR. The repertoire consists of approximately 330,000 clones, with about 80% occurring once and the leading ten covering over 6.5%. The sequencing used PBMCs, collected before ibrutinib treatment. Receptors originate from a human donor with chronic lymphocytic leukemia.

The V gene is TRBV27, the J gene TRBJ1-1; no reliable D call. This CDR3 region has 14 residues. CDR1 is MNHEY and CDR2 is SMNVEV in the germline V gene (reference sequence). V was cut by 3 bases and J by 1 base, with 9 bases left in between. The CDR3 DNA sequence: TGTGCCAGCAGTTTTCACCCAGCGAACACTGAAGCTTTCTTT. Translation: CASSFHPANTEAFF.

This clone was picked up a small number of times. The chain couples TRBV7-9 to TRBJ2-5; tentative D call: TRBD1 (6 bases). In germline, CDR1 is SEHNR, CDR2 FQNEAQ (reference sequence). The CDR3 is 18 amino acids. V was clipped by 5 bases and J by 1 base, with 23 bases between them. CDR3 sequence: CASSPRGTPYNIQETQYF. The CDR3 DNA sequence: TGTGCCAGCAGCCCAAGGGGGACACCTTACAACATCCAAGAGACCCAGTACTTC.

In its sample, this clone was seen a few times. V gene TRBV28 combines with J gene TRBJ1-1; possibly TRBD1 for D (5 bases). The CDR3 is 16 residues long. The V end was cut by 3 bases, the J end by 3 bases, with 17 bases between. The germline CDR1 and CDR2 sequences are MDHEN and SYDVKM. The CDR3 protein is CASSFSIRTGDTEAFF. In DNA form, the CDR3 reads TGTGCCAGCAGTTTTTCCATCAGGACGGGGGACACTGAAGCTTTCTTT.

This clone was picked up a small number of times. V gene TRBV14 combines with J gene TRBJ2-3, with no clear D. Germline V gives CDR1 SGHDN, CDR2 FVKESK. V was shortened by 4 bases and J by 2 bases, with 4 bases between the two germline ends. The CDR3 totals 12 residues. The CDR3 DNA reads TGTGCCAGCAGCCCCTACACAGATACGCAGTATTTT. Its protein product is CASSPYTDTQYF.

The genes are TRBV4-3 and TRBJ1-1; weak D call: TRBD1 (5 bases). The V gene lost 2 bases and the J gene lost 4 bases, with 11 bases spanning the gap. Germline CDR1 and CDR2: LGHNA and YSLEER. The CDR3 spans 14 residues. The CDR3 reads CASSQRGGGTEAFF. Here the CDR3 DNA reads TGCGCCAGCAGCCAAAGGGGAGGTGGCACTGAAGCTTTCTTT.

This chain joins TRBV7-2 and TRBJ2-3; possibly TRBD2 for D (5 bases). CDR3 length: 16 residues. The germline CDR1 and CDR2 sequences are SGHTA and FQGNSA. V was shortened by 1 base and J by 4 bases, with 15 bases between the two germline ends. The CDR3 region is CASSLGPGPRADTQYF. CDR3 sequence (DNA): TGTGCCAGCAGCTTAGGACCGGGCCCGAGGGCAGATACGCAGTATTTT.

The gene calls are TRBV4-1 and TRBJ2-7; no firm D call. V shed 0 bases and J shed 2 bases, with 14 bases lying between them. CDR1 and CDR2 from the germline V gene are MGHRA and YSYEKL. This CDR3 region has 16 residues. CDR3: CASSQEIQVRTYEQYF. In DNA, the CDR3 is TGCGCCAGCAGCCAAGAAATCCAGGTTCGGACCTACGAGCAGTACTTC.

CDR3: CASSLQGQGTGANVLTF. The CDR3 coding sequence is TGTGCCAGCAGCTTACAGGGACAGGGAACTGGGGCCAACGTCCTGACTTTC. This chain links TRBV11-2 with TRBJ2-6, with 9 bases lining up with TRBD1. Germline CDR1 is SGHAT and CDR2 is FQNNGV. V lost 2 bases to trimming and J lost 2 bases; unmatched junction nucleotides: 4. The CDR3 is made up of 17 amino acids.

The CDR3 reads CASSSQRAGSYNEQFF. CDR3 DNA sequence: TGTGCCAGCAGTTCGCAGCGGGCGGGGTCCTACAATGAGCAGTTCTTC. The chain is built from TRBV27 and TRBJ2-1; the D gene is possibly TRBD2 (6 bases). Trimming removed 4 bases from V and 1 base from J, with 14 bases in between. Per germline, CDR1 MNHEY and CDR2 SMNVEV (reference sequence). The CDR3 has 16 amino acids.

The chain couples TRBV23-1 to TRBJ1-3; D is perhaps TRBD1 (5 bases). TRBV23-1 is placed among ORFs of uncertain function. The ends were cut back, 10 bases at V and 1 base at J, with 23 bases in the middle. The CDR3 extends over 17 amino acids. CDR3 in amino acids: CANQLAGLQASGNTIYF. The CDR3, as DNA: TGCGCCAACCAACTAGCGGGGCTCCAAGCGTCTGGAAACACCATATATTTT.

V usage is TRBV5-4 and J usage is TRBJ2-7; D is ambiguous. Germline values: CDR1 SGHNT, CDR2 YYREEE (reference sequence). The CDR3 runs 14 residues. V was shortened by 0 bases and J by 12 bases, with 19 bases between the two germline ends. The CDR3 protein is CASSLAPASQNLYF. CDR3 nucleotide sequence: TGTGCCAGCAGCTTGGCCCCTGCTTCCCAGAACTTGTACTTC.

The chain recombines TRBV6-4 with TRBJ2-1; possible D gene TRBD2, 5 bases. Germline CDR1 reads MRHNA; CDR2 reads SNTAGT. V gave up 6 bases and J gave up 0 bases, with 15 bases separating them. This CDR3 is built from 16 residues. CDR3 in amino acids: CASRRTASSSYNEQFF. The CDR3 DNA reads TGTGCCAGCAGACGGACTGCCTCTAGCTCCTACAATGAGCAGTTCTTC.

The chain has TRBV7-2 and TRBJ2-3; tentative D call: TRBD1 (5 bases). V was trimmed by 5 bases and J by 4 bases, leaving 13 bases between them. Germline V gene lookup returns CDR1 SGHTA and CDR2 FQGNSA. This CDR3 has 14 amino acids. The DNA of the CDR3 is TGTGCCAGCAGCCCCCCTTCAGGGCCAGATACGCAGTATTTT. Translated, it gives CASSPPSGPDTQYF. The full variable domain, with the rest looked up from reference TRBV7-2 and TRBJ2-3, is GAGVSQSPSNKVTEKGKDVELRCDPISGHTALYWYRQSLGQGLEFLIYFQGNSAPDKSGLPSDRFSAERTGGSVSTLTIQRTQQEDSAVYLCASSPPSGPDTQYFGPGTRLTVL.

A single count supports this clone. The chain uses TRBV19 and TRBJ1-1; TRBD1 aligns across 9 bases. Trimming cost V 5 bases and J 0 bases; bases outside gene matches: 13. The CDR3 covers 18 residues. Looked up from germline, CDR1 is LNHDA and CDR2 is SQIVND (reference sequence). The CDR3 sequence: CASSRGQGVISLNTEAFF. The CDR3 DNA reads TGTGCCAGTAGTCGGGGACAGGGAGTTATTTCTTTGAACACTGAAGCTTTCTTT.

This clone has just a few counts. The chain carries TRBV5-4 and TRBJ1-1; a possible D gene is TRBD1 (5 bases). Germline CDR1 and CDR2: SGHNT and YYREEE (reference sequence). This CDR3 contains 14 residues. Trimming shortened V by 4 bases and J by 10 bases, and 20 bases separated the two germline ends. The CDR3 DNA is TGTGCCAGCAGCCCGTCGGGGACCCGTGGTGGAGCTTTCTTT. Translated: CASSPSGTRGGAFF.

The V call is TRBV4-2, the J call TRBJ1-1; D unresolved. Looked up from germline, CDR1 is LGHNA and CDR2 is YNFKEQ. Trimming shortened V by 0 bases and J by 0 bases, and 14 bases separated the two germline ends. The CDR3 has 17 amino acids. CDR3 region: CASSQDGQLSMNTEAFF. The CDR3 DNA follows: TGTGCCAGCAGCCAAGATGGGCAGCTATCCATGAACACTGAAGCTTTCTTT.

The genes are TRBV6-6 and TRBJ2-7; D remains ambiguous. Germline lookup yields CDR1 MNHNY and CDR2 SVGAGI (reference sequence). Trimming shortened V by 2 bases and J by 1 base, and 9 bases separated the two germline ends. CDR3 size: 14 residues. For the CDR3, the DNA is TGTGCCAGCAGTTACATATCCGGGTCCTACGAGCAGTACTTC. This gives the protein CASSYISGSYEQYF.

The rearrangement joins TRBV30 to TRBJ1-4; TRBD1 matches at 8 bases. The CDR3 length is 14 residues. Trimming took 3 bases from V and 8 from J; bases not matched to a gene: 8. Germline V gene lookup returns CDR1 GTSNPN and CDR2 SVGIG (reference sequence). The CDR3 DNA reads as TGTGCCTGGAGCCACGGACAGGGAAGCGAAAAACTGTTTTTT. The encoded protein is CAWSHGQGSEKLFF.

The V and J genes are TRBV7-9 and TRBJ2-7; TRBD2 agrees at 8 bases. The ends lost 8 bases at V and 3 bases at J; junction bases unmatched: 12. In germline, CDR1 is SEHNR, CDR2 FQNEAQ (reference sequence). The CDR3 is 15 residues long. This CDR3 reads CASAVRGGSHYEQYF. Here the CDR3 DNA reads TGTGCCAGCGCGGTACGGGGGGGTAGCCACTACGAGCAGTACTTC.

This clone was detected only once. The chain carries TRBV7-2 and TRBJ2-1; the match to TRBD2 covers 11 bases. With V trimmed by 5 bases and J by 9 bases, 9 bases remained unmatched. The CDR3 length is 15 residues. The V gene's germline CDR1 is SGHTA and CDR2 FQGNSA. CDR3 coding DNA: TGTGCCAGCAGCCGAACTAGCGGGAGAGCACCTGAGCAGTTCTTC. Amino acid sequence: CASSRTSGRAPEQFF.

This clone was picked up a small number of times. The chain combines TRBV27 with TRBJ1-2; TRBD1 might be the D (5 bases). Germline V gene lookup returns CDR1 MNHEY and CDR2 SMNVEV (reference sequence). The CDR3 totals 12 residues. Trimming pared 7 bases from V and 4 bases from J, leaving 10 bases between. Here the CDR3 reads CASKGLSYGYTF. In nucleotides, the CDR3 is TGTGCCAGCAAGGGACTGTCCTATGGCTACACCTTC.

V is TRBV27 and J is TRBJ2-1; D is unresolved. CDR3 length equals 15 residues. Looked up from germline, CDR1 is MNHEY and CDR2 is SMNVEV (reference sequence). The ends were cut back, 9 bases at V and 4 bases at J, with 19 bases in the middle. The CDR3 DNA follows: TGTGCCAGTCCCCGTACGCGGACCCAATACAATGAGCAGTTCTTC. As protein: CASPRTRTQYNEQFF.

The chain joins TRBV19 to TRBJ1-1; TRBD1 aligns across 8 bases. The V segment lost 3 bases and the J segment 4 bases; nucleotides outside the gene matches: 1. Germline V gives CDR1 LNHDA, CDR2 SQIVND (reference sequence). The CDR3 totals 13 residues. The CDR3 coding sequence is TGTGCCAGTAGTATCGGACAGGGCACTGAAGCTTTCTTT. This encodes CASSIGQGTEAFF.